The rows below give T cell receptor beta chains drawn from one sample of a study of control samples from healthy donors and cancer patients. Only in-frame clones appear in the TCRdb table, and some are missing; sequencing was by immunoSEQ multiplex PCR. This sample carries around 42,000 clones, approximately 87% of them seen once, and the ten largest clones take over 45%. The sequencing sample was made of blood. The source is a man in his sixties in good health. Each CDR3 is given with its conserved first and last residue. The order of the fields is CDR3 DNA, CDR3 protein, D gene, V gene, J gene, clone size. A D gene is named only where the DNA matches it firmly. Size is omitted from some rows. Given values are once, few, many or a class for expanded clones.

DNA: TGCGCCAGCAGAAATACAGGGGGCACTGAAGCTTTCTTT
CDR3: CASRNTGGTEAFF
D: TRBD1
V: TRBV5-1
J: TRBJ1-1
size: .

DNA: TGTGCCAGCTCACCCCGCGACAGGGTAGGAACTGAAGCTTTCTTT
CDR3: CASSPRDRVGTEAFF
D: TRBD1
V: TRBV18
J: TRBJ1-1
size: .

DNA: TGTGCCAGCAGTTTCATCGGGCAGGGGGAATGGAGCAATCAGCCCCAGCATTTT
CDR3: CASSFIGQGEWSNQPQHF
D: TRBD1
V: TRBV27
J: TRBJ1-5
size: .

DNA: TGTGCCAGCAGCCCCAACAGCTACAATGAGCAGTTCTTC
CDR3: CASSPNSYNEQFF
D: .
V: TRBV6-2/TRBV6-3
J: TRBJ2-1
size: once

DNA: TGTGCCAGCAGTTGGCTGACGGTGGGGACCGGGGAGCTGTTTTTT
CDR3: CASSWLTVGTGELFF
D: .
V: TRBV6-2/TRBV6-3
J: TRBJ2-2
size: .

DNA: TGTGCCAGCAGACCCGGGACAGGGGCGAACACTGAAGCTTTCTTT
CDR3: CASRPGTGANTEAFF
D: TRBD1
V: TRBV7-2
J: TRBJ1-1
size: few

DNA: TGTGCCAGCAGCTCCAACCTGAACACTGAAGCTTTCTTT
CDR3: CASSSNLNTEAFF
D: .
V: TRBV11-2
J: TRBJ1-1
size: .

DNA: TGTGCCAGCAGTTACCAGACAGGGAAAGCTTTCTTT
CDR3: CASSYQTGKAFF
D: TRBD1
V: TRBV6-5
J: TRBJ1-1
size: medium-sized

DNA: TGTGCCAGCAGTTACTTTGGACAGCCATCAATGGCTTCTTATTCCAACGTCCTGACTTTC
CDR3: CASSYFGQPSMASYSNVLTF
D: .
V: TRBV6-2/TRBV6-3
J: TRBJ2-6
size: .

DNA: TGTGCCAGTAGTATAGTGAGGGGGAATCAGCCCCAGCATTTT
CDR3: CASSIVRGNQPQHF
D: .
V: TRBV19
J: TRBJ1-5
size: .

DNA: TGTGCCAGCAGCTTCACGGGGGGAACTGAAGCTTTCTTT
CDR3: CASSFTGGTEAFF
D: .
V: TRBV7-9
J: TRBJ1-1
size: .

DNA: TGTGCCAGCTCACAGGACTTAGATGAAAAACTGTTTTTT
CDR3: CASSQDLDEKLFF
D: .
V: TRBV18
J: TRBJ1-4
size: .

DNA: TGTGCCAGCAGCTCGCCGGGCGGGGCAGCCTACGAGCAGTACTTC
CDR3: CASSSPGGAAYEQYF
D: .
V: TRBV7-2
J: TRBJ2-7
size: .

DNA: TGTGCCAGCAGCCAAGATCTCGTTTTTGAGCAGTTCTTC
CDR3: CASSQDLVFEQFF
D: .
V: TRBV3-1/TRBV3-2
J: TRBJ2-1
size: .

DNA: TGCGCCAGCAGCCAAAAGGGGGCCCAATTCGGTTTCGCAGATACGCAGTATTTT
CDR3: CASSQKGAQFGFADTQYF
D: TRBD1
V: TRBV4-3
J: TRBJ2-3
size: .

DNA: TGCGCCAGCAGCGTGGCCCCGGGTGCCCAGGGAGGTCAGCCCCAGCATTTT
CDR3: CASSVAPGAQGGQPQHF
D: .
V: TRBV5-1
J: TRBJ1-5
size: .

DNA: TGTGCCTGGAGCTTTCTTCCGAACACTGAAGCTTTCTTT
CDR3: CAWSFLPNTEAFF
D: .
V: TRBV30
J: TRBJ1-1
size: .

DNA: TGTGCCAGCAGTGCCCAACAAAACTCTGGAAACACCATATATTTT
CDR3: CASSAQQNSGNTIYF
D: .
V: TRBV2
J: TRBJ1-3
size: .

DNA: TGTGCCAGCAGCGCCCCTCCGAAGGAGGGCGGAGAGACCCAGTACTTC
CDR3: CASSAPPKEGGETQYF
D: .
V: TRBV9
J: TRBJ2-5
size: .

DNA: TGTGCCAGCAGCCGCTCCGGGACTATCCCCGAGCAGTACTTC
CDR3: CASSRSGTIPEQYF
D: TRBD2
V: TRBV3-1/TRBV3-2
J: TRBJ2-7
size: few

DNA: TGTGCCAGCAGTGAGGATGGACTGGCTGGGTTGACCCAGTACTTC
CDR3: CASSEDGLAGLTQYF
D: .
V: TRBV6-1
J: TRBJ2-5
size: .

DNA: TGTGCCAGCAGTTACGACAGCTTCTATGGCTACACCTTC
CDR3: CASSYDSFYGYTF
D: .
V: TRBV12-3/TRBV12-4
J: TRBJ1-2
size: .

DNA: TGTGCCAGCAGCTCCTTCAATGAAAAACTGTTTTTT
CDR3: CASSSFNEKLFF
D: .
V: TRBV5-8
J: TRBJ1-4
size: .

DNA: TGTGCCAGCAGCACGAAGGCTGGTGGACATTCCTACGAGCAGTACTTC
CDR3: CASSTKAGGHSYEQYF
D: .
V: TRBV3-1/TRBV3-2
J: TRBJ2-7
size: .

DNA: TGTGCCAGCAGCTTAACGCCAGGCGCTCCCTACGAGCAGTACTTC
CDR3: CASSLTPGAPYEQYF
D: .
V: TRBV7-3
J: TRBJ2-7
size: .